This TCR beta chain was sequenced in a study of T cell repertoires in cytomegalovirus infection. TCRdb analysed the reads with MiXCR anew, one entry per CDR3 protein. The table includes nearly 650,000 distinct CDR3 sequences, more than 20% detected once. At least ten counts were recorded for this clonotype. The receptor's source is a human donor in good health (CMV status not recorded). Some clones in this sample may be carry-over from other donors' samples. The sequenced material came from CD8+ T cells from PBMCs.

CDR3 protein: CASSLAPAGRTDTQYF. DNA of the CDR3: TGTGCCAGCAGCTTAGCTCCAGCGGGGCGCACAGATACGCAGTATTTT. The V gene is TRBV7-2, the J gene TRBJ2-3; 7 nucleotides match TRBD2. The CDR3 covers 16 residues. V was pared by 0 bases and J by 1 base, with 4 bases of the junction left unmatched. The V gene's germline CDR1 is SGHTA and CDR2 FQGNSA. Drawing the rest from reference TRBV7-2 and TRBJ2-3, the complete variable domain is GAGVSQSPSNKVTEKGKDVELRCDPISGHTALYWYRQSLGQGLEFLIYFQGNSAPDKSGLPSDRFSAERTGGSVSTLTIQRTQQEDSAVYLCASSLAPAGRTDTQYFGPGTRLTVL.